The clone carrying this T cell receptor (beta chain) was recorded at least ten times. For TCRbeta, the library was prepared with unique molecular identifiers. TCRdb processed the PCR reads anew with MiXCR; each CDR3 protein has one entry. The sample yields hundreds of thousands of distinct CDR3 sequences, around 16% seen once. From germline, CDR1 is DFQATT and CDR2 SNEGSKA (reference sequence). CDR3 length: 14 amino acids. Deletions cut 6 bases from V and 4 bases from J, with 16 bases between. The data were taken from a study of T-cell reconstitution after alpha-beta-depleted transplantation in children.

The V call is TRBV20-1, the J call TRBJ2-1; D is possibly TRBD2 (6 bases). The TCR comes from a human donor who donated a stem cell graft to a child with acute myeloid leukemia. The source was PBMCs from the stem cell graft donor, collected from the stem cell graft. The CDR3: CSARTGGRYNEQFF. Written as DNA, the CDR3 is TGCAGTGCAAGGACCGGGGGACGTTACAATGAGCAGTTCTTC.